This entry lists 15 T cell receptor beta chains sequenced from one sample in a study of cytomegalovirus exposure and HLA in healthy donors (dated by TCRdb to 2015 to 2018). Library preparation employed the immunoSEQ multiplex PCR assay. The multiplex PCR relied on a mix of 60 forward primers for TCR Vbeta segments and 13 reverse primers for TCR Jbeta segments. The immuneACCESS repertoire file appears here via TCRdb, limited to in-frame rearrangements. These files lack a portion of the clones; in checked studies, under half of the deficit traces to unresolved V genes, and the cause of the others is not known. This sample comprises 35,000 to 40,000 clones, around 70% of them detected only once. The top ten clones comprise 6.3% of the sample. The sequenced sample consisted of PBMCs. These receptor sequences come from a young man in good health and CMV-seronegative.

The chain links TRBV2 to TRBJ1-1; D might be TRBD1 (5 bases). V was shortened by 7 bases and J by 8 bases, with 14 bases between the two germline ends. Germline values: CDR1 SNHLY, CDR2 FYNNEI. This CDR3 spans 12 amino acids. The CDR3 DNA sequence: TGTGCCAGCACCCAAGCAGGGATGGAAGCTTTCTTT. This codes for CASTQAGMEAFF.

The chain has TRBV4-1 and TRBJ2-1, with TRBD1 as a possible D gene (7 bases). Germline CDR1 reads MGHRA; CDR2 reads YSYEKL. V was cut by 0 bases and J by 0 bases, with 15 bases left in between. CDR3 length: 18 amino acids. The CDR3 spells CASSQESGGSSSYNEQFF. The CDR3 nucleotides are TGCGCCAGCAGCCAAGAATCAGGGGGGTCAAGCTCCTACAATGAGCAGTTCTTC.

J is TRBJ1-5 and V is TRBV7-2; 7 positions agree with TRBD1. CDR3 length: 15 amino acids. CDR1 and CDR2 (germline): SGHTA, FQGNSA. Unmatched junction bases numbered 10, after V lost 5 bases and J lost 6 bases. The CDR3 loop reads CASSPRQGRGQPQHF. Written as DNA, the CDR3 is TGTGCCAGCAGCCCCAGACAGGGTAGAGGTCAGCCCCAGCATTTT.

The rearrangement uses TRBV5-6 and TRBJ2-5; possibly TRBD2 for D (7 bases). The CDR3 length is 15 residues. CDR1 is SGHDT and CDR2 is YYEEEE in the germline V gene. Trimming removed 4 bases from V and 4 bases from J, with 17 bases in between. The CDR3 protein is CASSPWPGGPETQYF. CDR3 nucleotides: TGTGCCAGCAGCCCATGGCCGGGGGGCCCAGAGACCCAGTACTTC.

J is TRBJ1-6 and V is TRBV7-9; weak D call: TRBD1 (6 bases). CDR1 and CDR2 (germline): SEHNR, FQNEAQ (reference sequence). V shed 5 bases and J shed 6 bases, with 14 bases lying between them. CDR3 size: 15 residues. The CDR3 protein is CASSTEQGTNSPLHF. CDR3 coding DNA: TGTGCCAGCAGCACCGAACAGGGTACTAATTCACCCCTCCACTTT.

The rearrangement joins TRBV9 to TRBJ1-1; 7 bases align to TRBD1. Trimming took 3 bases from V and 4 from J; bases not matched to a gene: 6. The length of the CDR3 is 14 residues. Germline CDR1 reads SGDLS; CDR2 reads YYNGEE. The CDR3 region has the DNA TGTGCCAGCAGCGCAACGGGACAGTTCACTGAAGCTTTCTTT. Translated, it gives CASSATGQFTEAFF. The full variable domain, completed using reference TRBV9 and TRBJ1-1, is DSGVTQTPKHLITATGQRVTLRCSPRSGDLSVYWYQQSLDQGLQFLIQYYNGEERAKGNILERFSAQQFPDLHSELNLSSLELGDSALYFCASSATGQFTEAFFGQGTRLTVV.

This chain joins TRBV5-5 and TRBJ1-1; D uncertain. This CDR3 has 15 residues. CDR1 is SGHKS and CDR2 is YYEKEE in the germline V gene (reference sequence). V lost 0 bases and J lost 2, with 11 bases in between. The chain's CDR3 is CASSLVTVANTEAFF. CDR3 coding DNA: TGTGCCAGCAGCTTGGTTACGGTCGCCAACACTGAAGCTTTCTTT. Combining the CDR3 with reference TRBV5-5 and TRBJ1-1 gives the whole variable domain DAGVTQSPTHLIKTRGQQVTLRCSPISGHKSVSWYQQVLGQGPQFIFQYYEKEERGRGNFPDRFSARQFPNYSSELNVNALLLGDSALYLCASSLVTVANTEAFFGQGTRLTVV.

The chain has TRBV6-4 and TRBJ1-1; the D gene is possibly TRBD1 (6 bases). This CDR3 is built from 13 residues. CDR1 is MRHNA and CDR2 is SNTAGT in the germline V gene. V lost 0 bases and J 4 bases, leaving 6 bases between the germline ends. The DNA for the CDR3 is TGTGCCAGCAGTGACTCAGGGGGCACTGAAGCTTTCTTT. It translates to CASSDSGGTEAFF.

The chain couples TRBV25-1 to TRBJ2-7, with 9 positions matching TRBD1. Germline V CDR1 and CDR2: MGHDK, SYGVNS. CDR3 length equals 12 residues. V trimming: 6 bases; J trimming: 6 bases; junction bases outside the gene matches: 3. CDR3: CASRTGGSEQYF. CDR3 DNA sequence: TGTGCCAGCAGGACAGGGGGATCCGAGCAGTACTTC.

The CDR3 loop is CASSFTTANNEQFF. The DNA for the CDR3 is TGTGCCAGCAGCTTTACGACAGCTAACAATGAGCAGTTCTTC. The J gene is TRBJ2-1, the V gene TRBV11-3; possibly TRBD1 for D (5 bases). Germline V CDR1 and CDR2: SGHNT, YENEEA. The CDR3 consists of 14 residues. V was shortened by 3 bases and J by 5 bases, with 11 bases between the two germline ends.

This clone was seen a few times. The CDR3 DNA follows: TGCGCCAGCAGCCCCTGGAGGAAAGAGACCCAGTACTTC. Translated: CASSPWRKETQYF. The rearrangement uses TRBV4-1 and TRBJ2-5; D possibly corresponds to TRBD2 (5 bases). The CDR3 consists of 13 residues. The V end lost 4 bases, the J end lost 3 bases, and 9 bases lay between the germline ends. Germline lookup yields CDR1 MGHRA and CDR2 YSYEKL.

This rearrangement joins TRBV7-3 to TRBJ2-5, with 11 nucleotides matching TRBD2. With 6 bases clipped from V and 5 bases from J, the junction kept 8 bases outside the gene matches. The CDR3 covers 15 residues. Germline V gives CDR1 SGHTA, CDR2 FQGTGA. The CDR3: CASSRTSGPLETQYF. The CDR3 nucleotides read TGTGCCAGCAGTCGGACTAGCGGGCCCCTTGAGACCCAGTACTTC.

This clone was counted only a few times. For the CDR3, the DNA is TGTGCCAGCAGCTTAGTGGCGGGACAGGGGATTGAAAAACTGTTTTTT. This sequence encodes CASSLVAGQGIEKLFF. This sequence joins TRBV7-9 and TRBJ1-4; 10 bases map to TRBD1. The CDR3 is made up of 16 amino acids. Germline V gives CDR1 SEHNR, CDR2 FQNEAQ (reference sequence). V trimming: 1 base; J trimming: 7 bases; junction bases outside the gene matches: 6.

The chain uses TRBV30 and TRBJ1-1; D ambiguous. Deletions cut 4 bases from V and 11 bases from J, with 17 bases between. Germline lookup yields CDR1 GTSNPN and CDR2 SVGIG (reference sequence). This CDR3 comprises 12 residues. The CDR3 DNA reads TGTGCCTGGATCTCCAGAGTGAGGTGGGCTTTCTTT. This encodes CAWISRVRWAFF.

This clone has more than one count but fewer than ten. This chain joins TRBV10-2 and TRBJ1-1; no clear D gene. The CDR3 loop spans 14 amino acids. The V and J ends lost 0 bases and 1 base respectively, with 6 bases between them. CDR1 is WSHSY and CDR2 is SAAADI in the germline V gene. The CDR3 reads CASSESGSNTEAFF. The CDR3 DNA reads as TGCGCCAGCAGTGAGTCCGGTTCGAACACTGAAGCTTTCTTT.